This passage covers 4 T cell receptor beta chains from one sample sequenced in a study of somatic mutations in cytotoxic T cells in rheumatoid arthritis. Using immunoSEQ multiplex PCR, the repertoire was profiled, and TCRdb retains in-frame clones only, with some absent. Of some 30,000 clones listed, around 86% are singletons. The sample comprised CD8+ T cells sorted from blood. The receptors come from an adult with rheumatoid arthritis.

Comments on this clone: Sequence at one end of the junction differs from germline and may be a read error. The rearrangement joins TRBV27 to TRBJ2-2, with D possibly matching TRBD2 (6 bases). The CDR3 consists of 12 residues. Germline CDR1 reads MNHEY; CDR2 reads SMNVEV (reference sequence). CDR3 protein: CATEGNSGELFF. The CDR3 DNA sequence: TGTGCCACGGAGGGGAACAGCGGGGAGCTGTTTTTT.

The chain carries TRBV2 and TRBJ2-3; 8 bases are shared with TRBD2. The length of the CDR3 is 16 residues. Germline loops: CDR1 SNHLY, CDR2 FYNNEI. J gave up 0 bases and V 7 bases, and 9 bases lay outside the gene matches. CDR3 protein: CASNTPREGSTDTQYF. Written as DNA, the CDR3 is TGTGCCAGCAATACCCCCCGGGAGGGAAGCACAGATACGCAGTATTTT. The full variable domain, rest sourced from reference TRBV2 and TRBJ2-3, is EPEVTQTPSHQVTQMGQEVILRCVPISNHLYFYWYRQILGQKVEFLVSFYNNEISEKSEIFDDQFSVERPDGSNFTLKIRSTKLEDSAMYFCASNTPREGSTDTQYFGPGTRLTVL.

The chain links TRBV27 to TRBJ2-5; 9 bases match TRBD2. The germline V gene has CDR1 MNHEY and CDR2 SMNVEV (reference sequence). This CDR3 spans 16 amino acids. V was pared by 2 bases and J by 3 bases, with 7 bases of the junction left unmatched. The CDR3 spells CASSLKAGGTEETQYF. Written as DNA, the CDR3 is TGTGCCAGCAGTTTAAAGGCGGGGGGGACGGAAGAGACCCAGTACTTC.

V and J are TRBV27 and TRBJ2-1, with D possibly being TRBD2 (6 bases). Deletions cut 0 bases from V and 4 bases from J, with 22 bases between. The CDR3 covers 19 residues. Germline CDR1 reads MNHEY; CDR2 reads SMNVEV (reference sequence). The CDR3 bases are TGTGCCAGCAGTTTATCGAGAAGAGGGCGGGACCAGAGTTACAATGAGCAGTTCTTC. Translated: CASSLSRRGRDQSYNEQFF.